This T cell receptor (beta chain) appears in the sequencing data of a study of blood T cell repertoires in COVID-19. Study as a whole: From T cells, B-cell-depleted T cells, or PBMCs came the material, which was cDNA or gDNA.

In the authors' workflow: Amplification of reference gene primers was used by the study to estimate nucleated cell counts. The table came from immunoSEQ multiplex PCR; TCRdb's copy has only in-frame clones and leaves some out. That table supplies the V and J calls and clone size; D and trimming were determined from the DNA. The table has 310,000 or so clones, roughly 87% seen once; the top ten hold about 2.2%. Sequenced: peripheral blood. This clonotype was obtained from a woman between 50 and 59 years old who had recovered from COVID-19.

This CDR3 is CASSPLRGTEAFF. In nucleotides, the CDR3 is TGTGCCAGCAGCCCCCTTAGGGGCACTGAAGCTTTCTTT. The V call is TRBV5-5, the J call TRBJ1-1; maybe TRBD1 (5 bases). V was shortened by 4 bases and J by 4 bases, with 11 bases between the two germline ends. This CDR3 is 13 amino acids long. Germline CDR1 and CDR2: SGHKS and YYEKEE (reference sequence).